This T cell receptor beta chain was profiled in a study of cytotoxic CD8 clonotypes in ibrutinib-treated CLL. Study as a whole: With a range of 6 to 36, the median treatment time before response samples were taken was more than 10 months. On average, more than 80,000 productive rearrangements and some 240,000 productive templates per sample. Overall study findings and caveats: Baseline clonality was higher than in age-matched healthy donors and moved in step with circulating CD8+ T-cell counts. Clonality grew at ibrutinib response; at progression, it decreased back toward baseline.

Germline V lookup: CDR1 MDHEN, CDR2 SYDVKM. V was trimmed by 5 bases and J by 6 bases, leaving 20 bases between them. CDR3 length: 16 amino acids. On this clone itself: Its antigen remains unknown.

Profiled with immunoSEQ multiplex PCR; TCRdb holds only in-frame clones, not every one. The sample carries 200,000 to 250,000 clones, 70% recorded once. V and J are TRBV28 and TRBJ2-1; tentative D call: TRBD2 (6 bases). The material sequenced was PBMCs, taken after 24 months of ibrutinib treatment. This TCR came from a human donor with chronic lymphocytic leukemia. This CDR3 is CASSGGSVTESNEQFF. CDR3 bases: TGTGCCAGCAGTGGGGGGAGTGTGACCGAGAGCAATGAGCAGTTCTTC.